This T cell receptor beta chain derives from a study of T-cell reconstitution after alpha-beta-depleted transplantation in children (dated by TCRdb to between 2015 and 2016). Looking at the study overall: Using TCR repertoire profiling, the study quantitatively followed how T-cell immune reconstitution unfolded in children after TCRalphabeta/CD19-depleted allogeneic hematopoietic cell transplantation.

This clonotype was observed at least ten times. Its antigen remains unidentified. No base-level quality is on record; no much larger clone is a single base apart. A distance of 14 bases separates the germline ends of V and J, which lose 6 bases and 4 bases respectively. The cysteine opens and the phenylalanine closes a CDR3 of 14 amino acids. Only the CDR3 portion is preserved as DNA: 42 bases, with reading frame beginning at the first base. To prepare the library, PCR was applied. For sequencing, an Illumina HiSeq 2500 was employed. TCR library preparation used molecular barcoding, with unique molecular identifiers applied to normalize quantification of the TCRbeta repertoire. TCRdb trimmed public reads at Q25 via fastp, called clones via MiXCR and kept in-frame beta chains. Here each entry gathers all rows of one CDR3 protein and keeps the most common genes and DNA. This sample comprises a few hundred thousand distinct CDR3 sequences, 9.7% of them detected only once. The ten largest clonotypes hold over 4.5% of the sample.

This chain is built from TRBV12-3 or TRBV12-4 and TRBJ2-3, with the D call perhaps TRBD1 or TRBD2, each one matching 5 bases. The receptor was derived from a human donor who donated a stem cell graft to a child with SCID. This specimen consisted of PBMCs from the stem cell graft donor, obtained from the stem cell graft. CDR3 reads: CASRLLGAPDTQYF. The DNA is TGTGCCAGCAGACTTCTCGGGGCCCCAGATACGCAGTATTTT.